This is a list of T cell receptor beta chains from one sample in a study of pediatric ulcerative colitis. Profiled with immunoSEQ multiplex PCR; TCRdb holds only in-frame clones, not every one. Among approximately 40,000 clones, around three quarters were seen once, and the ten largest hold about 0.7%. The sample taken for sequencing was gut tissue. The receptor source for this set is a boy aged 5-17 years with moderate ulcerative colitis. Each CDR3 is given with its conserved first and last residue. The D gene is left open where the match is weak. Clone size is not always given. Where it is, it says once, few, many or a class for expanded clones.

D gene: TRBD1
J gene: TRBJ1-2
V gene: TRBV30
clone size: NA
CDR3 DNA: TGTGCCCAGCGTAAGGGGACAGGCCTCACGTTACCATCCTCTAACTATGGCTACACCTTC
CDR3 protein: CAQRKGTGLTLPSSNYGYTF

D gene: NA
J gene: TRBJ2-5
V gene: TRBV7-9
clone size: NA
CDR3 DNA: TGTGCCAGCAGCTTAGTTCGGGGGAAAGAGACCCAGTACTTC
CDR3 protein: CASSLVRGKETQYF

D gene: NA
J gene: TRBJ1-2
V gene: TRBV12-5
clone size: NA
CDR3 DNA: TGTGCTAGTGGTTTGACCCCAACTTACTATGGCTACACCTTC
CDR3 protein: CASGLTPTYYGYTF

D gene: NA
J gene: TRBJ1-1
V gene: TRBV19
clone size: NA
CDR3 DNA: TGTGCCAGTAGTAAGTTTGTTTTCGCCAACACTGAAGCTTTCTTT
CDR3 protein: CASSKFVFANTEAFF

D gene: NA
J gene: TRBJ1-6
V gene: TRBV5-1
clone size: NA
CDR3 DNA: TGCGCCAGCAGCTTGGGGACCGTACCGCCCCTCCACTTT
CDR3 protein: CASSLGTVPPLHF

D gene: NA
J gene: TRBJ2-1
V gene: TRBV19
clone size: once
CDR3 DNA: TGTGCCAGTGCCGGGGCCAACCCCTACAATGAGCAGTTCTTC
CDR3 protein: CASAGANPYNEQFF

D gene: TRBD1
J gene: TRBJ2-2
V gene: TRBV5-1
clone size: once
CDR3 DNA: TGCGCCAGCAGCTTGGTGACAGGGGAGGCCGGGGAGCTGTTTTTT
CDR3 protein: CASSLVTGEAGELFF

D gene: NA
J gene: TRBJ2-1
V gene: TRBV5-6
clone size: NA
CDR3 DNA: TGTGCCAGCAGCTTGTGGTATGAGCAGTTCTTC
CDR3 protein: CASSLWYEQFF

D gene: NA
J gene: TRBJ2-1
V gene: TRBV7-8
clone size: NA
CDR3 DNA: TGTGCCAGCAGCTTAGTAGGCAATGAGCAGTTCTTC
CDR3 protein: CASSLVGNEQFF

D gene: NA
J gene: TRBJ1-1
V gene: TRBV6-1
clone size: NA
CDR3 DNA: TGTGCCAGCAGAACAGGGCCTGAAGCTTTCTTT
CDR3 protein: CASRTGPEAFF

D gene: NA
J gene: TRBJ1-1
V gene: TRBV11-3
clone size: NA
CDR3 DNA: TGTGCCAGCAGCTCCTCAGTGAGGGCAGGTTCTTCGAACACTGAAGCTTTCTTT
CDR3 protein: CASSSSVRAGSSNTEAFF

D gene: NA
J gene: TRBJ2-1
V gene: TRBV6-5
clone size: NA
CDR3 DNA: TGTGCCAGCAGCTATGACTGGAGCTCCTACAATGAGCAGTTCTTC
CDR3 protein: CASSYDWSSYNEQFF

D gene: TRBD1
J gene: TRBJ1-1
V gene: TRBV2
clone size: few
CDR3 DNA: TGTGCCAGCAGGCCCACAGGGGCTGAAGCTTTCTTT
CDR3 protein: CASRPTGAEAFF

D gene: NA
J gene: TRBJ1-1
V gene: TRBV4-1
clone size: NA
CDR3 DNA: TGCGCCAGCAGCCAAGGAACAGGGTACCCTGAAGCTTTCTTT
CDR3 protein: CASSQGTGYPEAFF

D gene: TRBD1
J gene: TRBJ2-1
V gene: TRBV20-1
clone size: NA
CDR3 DNA: TGCAGTGCTCCCGACAGGGTAAGGGTCTTC
CDR3 protein: CSAPDRVRVF

D gene: NA
J gene: TRBJ2-7
V gene: TRBV28
clone size: NA
CDR3 DNA: TGTGCCAGCAGTTTTTCGGGACTTTCGAACTACGAGCAGTACTTC
CDR3 protein: CASSFSGLSNYEQYF

D gene: NA
J gene: TRBJ2-7
V gene: TRBV29-1
clone size: NA
CDR3 DNA: TGCAGCGTTGAAGGCCTTAGAGAGCAGTACTTC
CDR3 protein: CSVEGLREQYF

D gene: NA
J gene: TRBJ1-2
V gene: TRBV11-2
clone size: NA
CDR3 DNA: TGTGCCAGCAGCTTAGGATGGGACAACTATGGCTACACCTTC
CDR3 protein: CASSLGWDNYGYTF

D gene: TRBD1
J gene: TRBJ2-2
V gene: TRBV9
clone size: few
CDR3 DNA: TGTGCCAGCAGCCCACGGACAGGGAACACCGGGGAGCTGTTTTTT
CDR3 protein: CASSPRTGNTGELFF

D gene: NA
J gene: TRBJ2-1
V gene: TRBV6-4
clone size: NA
CDR3 DNA: TGTGCCAGCAGTGAGGGTCTGAGGGGAGAGCAGTTCTTC
CDR3 protein: CASSEGLRGEQFF

D gene: NA
J gene: TRBJ1-6
V gene: TRBV28
clone size: NA
CDR3 DNA: TGTGCCAGCAGTTTTTTCTCAGGGTTCGGTTCACCCCTCCACTTT
CDR3 protein: CASSFFSGFGSPLHF

D gene: TRBD1
J gene: TRBJ1-1
V gene: TRBV9
clone size: NA
CDR3 DNA: TGTGCCAGCAGCGTAGCCCCCGGGACAGGGACGAACACTGAAGCTTTCTTT
CDR3 protein: CASSVAPGTGTNTEAFF

D gene: NA
J gene: TRBJ1-2
V gene: TRBV30
clone size: NA
CDR3 DNA: TGTGCCTGGAACAGAGCCAGCTATGGCTACACCTTC
CDR3 protein: CAWNRASYGYTF

D gene: TRBD2
J gene: TRBJ2-1
V gene: TRBV28
clone size: NA
CDR3 DNA: TGTGCCAGCAGTTTCACCGGGAGGGATGAGCAGTTCTTC
CDR3 protein: CASSFTGRDEQFF

D gene: NA
J gene: TRBJ2-2
V gene: TRBV7-2
clone size: NA
CDR3 DNA: TGTGCCAGCACCTTAGTAGTAAACACCGGGGAGCTGTTTTTT
CDR3 protein: CASTLVVNTGELFF

D gene: TRBD2
J gene: TRBJ2-3
V gene: TRBV6-5
clone size: NA
CDR3 DNA: TGTGCCAGCAGTTACTCCGGGACTAGCGGGGCAGATACGCAGTATTTT
CDR3 protein: CASSYSGTSGADTQYF

D gene: NA
J gene: TRBJ1-4
V gene: TRBV28
clone size: once
CDR3 DNA: TGTGCCAGCAGCCCCGGGGGAAGGTCTAATGAAAAACTGTTTTTT
CDR3 protein: CASSPGGRSNEKLFF

D gene: NA
J gene: TRBJ1-2
V gene: TRBV6-6
clone size: NA
CDR3 DNA: TGTGCCAGCAGTTTACTCCGGGACTACTATGGCTACACCTTC
CDR3 protein: CASSLLRDYYGYTF

D gene: TRBD1
J gene: TRBJ2-7
V gene: TRBV7-9
clone size: medium-sized
CDR3 DNA: TGTGCCAGCACCGCGCTGACAGGGATCCACGAGCAGTACTTC
CDR3 protein: CASTALTGIHEQYF

D gene: TRBD1
J gene: TRBJ1-6
V gene: TRBV30
clone size: NA
CDR3 DNA: TGTGCCTCCGGGACAGGGATGGGGGTTTCACCCCTCCACTTT
CDR3 protein: CASGTGMGVSPLHF

D gene: TRBD1
J gene: TRBJ2-7
V gene: TRBV7-6
clone size: once
CDR3 DNA: TGTGCCAGCAGCTCCCCGGGACAGGGACGATACGAGCAGTACTTC
CDR3 protein: CASSSPGQGRYEQYF

D gene: NA
J gene: TRBJ2-7
V gene: TRBV18
clone size: NA
CDR3 DNA: TGTGCCAGCTCACCTCGGACACGGCCCTACGAGCAGTACTTC
CDR3 protein: CASSPRTRPYEQYF

D gene: NA
J gene: TRBJ1-3
V gene: TRBV9
clone size: NA
CDR3 DNA: TGTGCCAGCAGCGTAAGCATGTACTCTGGAAACACCATATATTTT
CDR3 protein: CASSVSMYSGNTIYF

D gene: NA
J gene: TRBJ2-3
V gene: TRBV6-5
clone size: NA
CDR3 DNA: TGTGCCAGCAGTTACTCCCTGGCAGGGTTCCCAGATACGCAGTATTTT
CDR3 protein: CASSYSLAGFPDTQYF

D gene: NA
J gene: TRBJ2-3
V gene: TRBV11-1
clone size: NA
CDR3 DNA: TGTGCCAGCAGCTTAGAATCAGATACGCAGTATTTT
CDR3 protein: CASSLESDTQYF

D gene: TRBD1
J gene: TRBJ1-2
V gene: TRBV5-5
clone size: NA
CDR3 DNA: TGTGCCAGCAGCTTGGAGGGACAGGTGTTTGGCTACACCTTC
CDR3 protein: CASSLEGQVFGYTF

D gene: NA
J gene: TRBJ1-1
V gene: TRBV7-2
clone size: NA
CDR3 DNA: TGTGCCAGCAGACCCGTCTGGGAAGTTAGCACTGAAGCTTTCTTT
CDR3 protein: CASRPVWEVSTEAFF

D gene: TRBD1
J gene: TRBJ2-7
V gene: TRBV29-1
clone size: NA
CDR3 DNA: TGCAGCGTAGCCGGGACAGGGGGGAACTACGAGCAGTACTTC
CDR3 protein: CSVAGTGGNYEQYF

D gene: NA
J gene: TRBJ2-5
V gene: TRBV10-3
clone size: NA
CDR3 DNA: TGTGCCATCAGTGACTCGGGGCTAGAGACCCAGTACTTC
CDR3 protein: CAISDSGLETQYF

D gene: NA
J gene: TRBJ1-2
V gene: TRBV2
clone size: NA
CDR3 DNA: TGTGCCAGCAGATCACAGGGCGGGTACTATGGCTACACCTTC
CDR3 protein: CASRSQGGYYGYTF

D gene: TRBD2
J gene: TRBJ2-2
V gene: TRBV29-1
clone size: NA
CDR3 DNA: TGCAGCGTTGAAGGACTAGCGGGAGTTAACACCGGGGAGCTGTTTTTT
CDR3 protein: CSVEGLAGVNTGELFF

D gene: NA
J gene: TRBJ1-1
V gene: TRBV4-2
clone size: NA
CDR3 DNA: TGTGCCAGCAGCCAAGATTGGTCCATCAGTGAAGCTTTCTTT
CDR3 protein: CASSQDWSISEAFF

D gene: NA
J gene: TRBJ2-7
V gene: TRBV30
clone size: NA
CDR3 DNA: TGTGCCTGGAGTTTGGGATACGGGACCGATTCCATGGAGCGAGCCAAGTACTTC
CDR3 protein: CAWSLGYGTDSMERAKYF

D gene: NA
J gene: TRBJ2-7
V gene: TRBV7-9
clone size: few
CDR3 DNA: TGTGCCAGCAGCGCCCCGGGACGAGCCTACGAGCAGTACTTC
CDR3 protein: CASSAPGRAYEQYF

D gene: TRBD2
J gene: TRBJ2-1
V gene: TRBV14
clone size: NA
CDR3 DNA: TGTGCCAGCAGCCATCCTCGAGCGGGGGGCTCCTACAATGAGCAGTTCTTC
CDR3 protein: CASSHPRAGGSYNEQFF

D gene: NA
J gene: TRBJ2-3
V gene: TRBV11-2
clone size: few
CDR3 DNA: TGTGCCAGCAGCGCCGGTGTCGATACGCAGTATTTT
CDR3 protein: CASSAGVDTQYF

D gene: TRBD2
J gene: TRBJ2-3
V gene: TRBV10-2
clone size: NA
CDR3 DNA: TGCGCCAGCAGTGATGCTAGCGGGAGGGACACAGATACGCAGTATTTT
CDR3 protein: CASSDASGRDTDTQYF

D gene: NA
J gene: TRBJ1-3
V gene: TRBV2
clone size: few
CDR3 DNA: TGTGCCAGCAGGGACCCTCGGGGGGCGCAAGGAAACACCATATATTTT
CDR3 protein: CASRDPRGAQGNTIYF

D gene: NA
J gene: TRBJ2-3
V gene: TRBV11-1
clone size: NA
CDR3 DNA: TGTGCCAGCAGCTTACGTGAAGATGGCACAGATACGCAGTATTTT
CDR3 protein: CASSLREDGTDTQYF

D gene: NA
J gene: TRBJ1-1
V gene: TRBV5-6
clone size: NA
CDR3 DNA: TGTGCCAGCAGCTTGGCTTGGGAACCCTACACTGAAGCTTTCTTT
CDR3 protein: CASSLAWEPYTEAFF

D gene: NA
J gene: TRBJ1-6
V gene: TRBV4-3
clone size: NA
CDR3 DNA: TGCGCCAGCGCCGCCATAGGGGGTCCCCTCCACTTT
CDR3 protein: CASAAIGGPLHF